This T cell receptor (beta chain) emerged from a study of CD8 T cells in Susac syndrome (dated by TCRdb to the late 2010s). As for the study more broadly: Among the sequenced Susac syndrome patients, six had clinically active disease and about 8 were in clinical remission. At blood withdrawal, Susac syndrome patients were either therapy-naive, taking corticosteroids (in some cases with IVIg as well), or taking IVIg alone. The study used repertoire sequencing to test whether antigen drove CD8+ T cell activation and differentiation in Susac syndrome.

What the authors observed across the whole study: The CD4+ T cell repertoire of patients with Susac syndrome showed no detectable clonal expansion. The TCR sequencing and HLA analysis was acknowledged to have included a relatively small number of individuals.

The CDR3 contains 14 residues, cysteine and phenylalanine counted. Here the CDR3 DNA is all that survives: 42 bases in frame from base 1. Trimming costs V 4 bases and J 1 base, and their ends lie 11 bases apart. Based on the germline V gene, the CDR1 and CDR2 sequences are SGHRS and YFSETQ. High-throughput TCR beta sequencing profiled peripheral blood CD8+ and CD4+ T cells from healthy donors, Susac syndrome patients and multiple sclerosis patients. Susac syndrome patients met recently defined diagnostic criteria for definite or probable disease. Bulk CD8+ and CD4+ T cells were purified by magnetic negative isolation, while CD8+ TEMRA cells were enriched using FACS. Blood was collected in EDTA tubes and processed within 24 hours, with PBMCs isolated through density gradient centrifugation. PBMCs intended for TCR sequencing were frozen in liquid nitrogen and were later thawed in a 37 degrees C water bath. The sorted or isolated CD4+, CD8+ and CD8+ TEMRA cells reached a purity of at least 90%.

In its sample, this clonotype was seen once. The clone's antigen remains unknown. No quality values exist for individual bases; no much larger clone is one base distant. Support from one read is weak. RNA was extracted using the RNeasy kit, and about 0.45 to 1 ug of the RNA was reverse transcribed with random hexamers. The immunoSEQ multiplex PCR assay, covering 54 Vbeta and 13 Jbeta segments, was used to amplify TCR beta CDR3 regions. PCR amplification bias was corrected by using a synthetic template baseline for primer optimization and computational correction. The authors' analysis ran thus. Reads were annotated to V, D and J genes according to IMGT and were analyzed with immunoSEQ Analyzer, with only productive sequences retained. Clonality was calculated as one minus the Shannon entropy normalized by log2 of the number of productive unique sequences. For each patient and control, public and private clones were evaluated among the 100 most prevalent clones. Clones were defined as Susac-specific if absent from the healthy and MS cohorts, from around 1,100 published viral clones and from other ImmuneACCESS disease sequences. TCRdb cleaned the public reads at Q25 with fastp, built clones with MiXCR and kept in-frame beta chains. Rows merge per CDR3 protein into single entries with the most common DNA and genes. The V and J calls, along with clone size, are taken from TCRdb and not from the paper's own processing. The sample table contains 210,000 or so distinct CDR3 sequences; only one count was recorded for approximately 94% of them. The leading ten clones occupy about 0.14% of the sample.

The chain uses TRBV5-1 and TRBJ2-5; the D gene is perhaps TRBD1, from 5 matching bases. Sequenced material: CD4+ T cells from PBMCs. The TCR sequence derives from a human donor with Susac syndrome. The DNA sequence follows: TGCGCCAGCAGCATCGGACATATCCAAGAGACCCAGTACTTC. It translates to CASSIGHIQETQYF.